The sequence of this T cell receptor (beta chain) was determined in a study of T cell responses to AZD1222 COVID-19 vaccine. With regard to this clone: Its antigen is as yet unknown.

Method: immunoSEQ multiplex PCR; TCRdb's copy keeps in-frame clones and lacks some. This repertoire shows approximately 210,000 clones, about 95% found once; its top ten account for around 1.7%. Trimming pared 6 bases from V and 10 bases from J, leaving 12 bases between. From germline, CDR1 is MNHEY and CDR2 SVGAGI. The CDR3 sequence is 12 residues long. Points from the study as a whole: The peak T cell response came first, and repertoires were sampled only after it.

The TCR comes from an adult who received the MenACWY meningococcal vaccine as a control. Material: peripheral blood, obtained 28 days after the second dose of the MenACWY control vaccine. The chain joins TRBV6-5 to TRBJ1-4, with D tentatively TRBD1 (6 bases). CDR3 region: CASRTGSGKLFF. CDR3 DNA: TGTGCCAGCAGGACAGGTTCGGGAAAACTGTTTTTT.